These 14 T cell receptor beta chains share one sample of origin, sequenced in a study of cytomegalovirus exposure and HLA in healthy donors. A multiplex PCR was run with 60 Vbeta primers and 13 Jbeta primers. This table comes from immunoSEQ multiplex PCR, and its TCRdb copy is limited to in-frame clones, with some not included. The table lists 250,000 to 300,000 clones, around four fifths of them singletons. Sequenced input: PBMCs. These receptors were collected from a middle-aged woman in good health and CMV-seropositive.

This chain uses TRBV30 with TRBJ2-5, with 7 bases matching TRBD2. This CDR3 has 12 amino acids. The V segment lost 2 bases and the J segment 3 bases; nucleotides outside the gene matches: 0. Per germline, CDR1 GTSNPN and CDR2 SVGIG (reference sequence). Here the CDR3 DNA reads TGTGCCTGGAGTACTAGCGAAGAGACCCAGTACTTC. Its protein product is CAWSTSEETQYF.

V is TRBV11-3 and J is TRBJ2-7; 12 bases map to TRBD2. CDR1 and CDR2 from the germline V gene are SGHNT and YENEEA. This CDR3 region has 18 residues. Trimming cost V 5 bases and J 2 bases; bases outside gene matches: 13. CDR3 bases: TGTGCCAGCAGCCCCCTCGAGACTAGCGGGAGAAACCCCTACGAGCAGTACTTC. As protein: CASSPLETSGRNPYEQYF. Full variable domain (missing parts from reference TRBV11-3 and TRBJ2-7): EAGVVQSPRYKIIEKKQPVAFWCNPISGHNTLYWYLQNLGQGPELLIRYENEEAVDDSQLPKDRFSAERLKGVDSTLKIQPAELGDSAVYLCASSPLETSGRNPYEQYFGPGTRLTVT.

The chain employs TRBV30 and TRBJ1-2; no clear D gene. The CDR3 is 17 residues long. The germline gives CDR1 GTSNPN, CDR2 SVGIG (reference sequence). Deletions cut 0 bases from V and 7 bases from J, with 24 bases between. This chain's CDR3 is CAWSVPPWRVGEGGYTF. In DNA form, the CDR3 reads TGTGCCTGGAGTGTACCCCCCTGGAGGGTCGGGGAGGGTGGCTACACCTTC.

This sequence joins TRBV11-3 and TRBJ2-7; the match to TRBD1 covers 11 bases. The CDR3 contains 15 residues. V was pared by 4 bases and J by 7 bases, with 9 bases of the junction left unmatched. Germline V gene lookup returns CDR1 SGHNT and CDR2 YENEEA. The CDR3, as DNA: TGTGCCAGCAGCTCCGAAGGACAGGGGGCGGATGAGCAGTACTTC. Translation: CASSSEGQGADEQYF.

A single count supports this clone. This chain joins TRBV7-2 and TRBJ2-7; D possibly corresponds to TRBD2 (6 bases). The V gene's germline CDR1 is SGHTA and CDR2 FQGNSA. Trimming removed 1 base at V and 5 bases at J, with 9 bases between. The CDR3 covers 13 residues. CDR3 sequence: CASSLGPGDEQYF. The CDR3 DNA reads TGTGCCAGCAGCTTAGGCCCGGGAGACGAGCAGTACTTC.

The gene calls are TRBV30 and TRBJ2-7; the D gene is possibly TRBD1 (5 bases). This CDR3 region has 13 residues. V was cut by 0 bases and J by 4 bases, with 10 bases left in between. Looked up from germline, CDR1 is GTSNPN and CDR2 is SVGIG (reference sequence). The CDR3 is CAWSVPGKYEQYF. The CDR3 region has the DNA TGTGCCTGGAGTGTTCCAGGGAAGTACGAGCAGTACTTC.

The rearrangement links TRBV5-1 to TRBJ2-1; TRBD2 matches 11 bases. CDR3 length: 16 amino acids. The ends lost 0 bases at V and 7 bases at J; junction bases unmatched: 6. The germline V gene encodes CDR1 SGHRS and CDR2 YFSETQ. In DNA form, the CDR3 reads TGCGCCAGCAGCTTGGAGGTACTAGCGGGAGTAAATGAGCAGTTCTTC. Its protein product is CASSLEVLAGVNEQFF. The variable domain in full, with the rest retrieved from reference TRBV5-1 and TRBJ2-1, is KAGVTQTPRYLIKTRGQQVTLSCSPISGHRSVSWYQQTPGQGLQFLFEYFSETQRNKGNFPGRFSGRQFSNSRSEMNVSTLELGDSALYLCASSLEVLAGVNEQFFGPGTRLTVL.

The rearrangement joins TRBV28 to TRBJ2-1; D uncertain. V shed 4 bases and J shed 8 bases, with 12 bases lying between them. This CDR3 is built from 13 residues. Per the germline V gene, CDR1 is MDHEN and CDR2 is SYDVKM. The CDR3 DNA is TGTGCCAGCAGTTCCCTTCCAGTGGATGAGCAGTTCTTC. Its translation: CASSSLPVDEQFF. The full variable domain, rest sourced from reference TRBV28 and TRBJ2-1, is DVKVTQSSRYLVKRTGEKVFLECVQDMDHENMFWYRQDPGLGLRLIYFSYDVKMKEKGDIPEGYSVSREKKERFSLILESASTNQTSMYLCASSSLPVDEQFFGPGTRLTVL.

CDR3 region: CASSSRARGRDEAFF. Here the CDR3 DNA reads TGTGCCAGCAGTTCCCGCGCAAGGGGGCGGGATGAAGCTTTCTTT. The gene calls are TRBV28 and TRBJ1-1; 7 bases are shared with TRBD1. CDR1 is MDHEN, CDR2 SYDVKM, per germline. V lost 4 bases and J lost 7; bases outside the gene matches: 12. This CDR3 is 15 amino acids long.

The J gene is TRBJ1-1, the V gene TRBV28; 12 positions match TRBD1. Unmatched junction bases numbered 14, after V lost 5 bases and J lost 7 bases. The CDR3 extends over 17 amino acids. Looked up from germline, CDR1 is MDHEN and CDR2 is SYDVKM. As DNA, the CDR3 is TGTGCCAGCAGTCAGGGGACAGGGGGCCTATATAGTAATGAAGCTTTCTTT. Translation gives CASSQGTGGLYSNEAFF.

This clone was seen a handful of times. The chain couples TRBV2 to TRBJ1-1; possibly TRBD1 for D (5 bases). Germline CDR1 is SNHLY and CDR2 is FYNNEI. The CDR3 covers 13 residues. Trimming removed 7 bases at V and 7 bases at J, with 16 bases between. The DNA of the CDR3 is TGTGCCAGCAAGAGAAACACAGGAAGTGAAGCTTTCTTT. Translation: CASKRNTGSEAFF.

The chain carries TRBV28 and TRBJ1-5; tentative D call: TRBD1 (5 bases). This CDR3 has 15 amino acids. The V end lost 7 bases, the J end lost 0 bases, and 13 bases lay between the germline ends. Per the germline V gene, CDR1 is MDHEN and CDR2 is SYDVKM. The CDR3 region has the DNA TGTGCCAGCATCCAGGGATGGTATAGCAATCAGCCCCAGCATTTT. Translating it yields CASIQGWYSNQPQHF.

The J gene is TRBJ2-7, the V gene TRBV28, with D maybe TRBD1 (8 bases). Germline V gene lookup returns CDR1 MDHEN and CDR2 SYDVKM. This CDR3 has 16 amino acids. V was trimmed by 5 bases and J by 1 base, leaving 18 bases between them. The CDR3 reads CASSHGGTGSSYEQYF. CDR3 coding DNA: TGTGCCAGCAGTCACGGGGGGACAGGTAGTTCCTACGAGCAGTACTTC. The full variable domain, in which reference TRBV28 and TRBJ2-7 provide the parts outside the CDR3, is DVKVTQSSRYLVKRTGEKVFLECVQDMDHENMFWYRQDPGLGLRLIYFSYDVKMKEKGDIPEGYSVSREKKERFSLILESASTNQTSMYLCASSHGGTGSSYEQYFGPGTRLTVT.

This sequence joins TRBV6-6 and TRBJ2-3; D not certain. CDR3 length equals 14 residues. Germline values: CDR1 MNHNY, CDR2 SVGAGI (reference sequence). V lost 0 bases and J lost 6, with 10 bases in between. The CDR3 loop is CASSYSFRLDTQYF. CDR3 in DNA: TGTGCCAGCAGTTACTCCTTCCGGTTGGATACGCAGTATTTT.